One and the same sample provided the 21 T cell receptor beta chains below, sequenced in a study of blood T cell repertoires in COVID-19. Repertoires were generated with immunoSEQ multiplex PCR, while TCRdb's copy carries only in-frame clones and drops some. The repertoire holds around 200,000 clones, 84% seen once, with around 7% in the top ten. The sample was peripheral blood. All receptors come from a human donor in a cohort sampled during active COVID-19.

The J gene is TRBJ2-7, the V gene TRBV6-5; no definite D call. V gave up 11 bases and J gave up 2 bases, with 13 bases separating them. Looked up from germline, CDR1 is MNHEY and CDR2 is SVGAGI. This CDR3 comprises 12 residues. The CDR3 DNA follows: TGTGCCGCCGGGTCAGACCCCTACGAGCAGTACTTC. This encodes CAAGSDPYEQYF.

This chain uses TRBV6-5 with TRBJ1-1, with TRBD1 as a possible D gene (5 bases). The CDR3 runs to 15 residues. The V end lost 2 bases, the J end lost 1 base, and 11 bases lay between the germline ends. CDR1 MNHEY and CDR2 SVGAGI come from the germline V gene. The CDR3, as DNA: TGTGCCAGCAGTTACGGGAGGGGCTGGAACACTGAAGCTTTCTTT. Translating gives CASSYGRGWNTEAFF.

The V gene is TRBV7-9, the J gene TRBJ2-7; 9 bases line up with TRBD2. Germline trimming cut 5 bases from V and 2 bases from J; bases unmatched to any gene: 13. Germline CDR1 SEHNR, CDR2 FQNEAQ (reference sequence). The CDR3 consists of 17 residues. CDR3 residues: CASSAPRHLAGTYEQYF. The CDR3 region has the DNA TGTGCCAGCAGCGCCCCCCGACACCTAGCGGGGACCTACGAGCAGTACTTC.

The V gene is TRBV3-1 (or the pseudogene TRBV3-2), the J gene TRBJ2-3, with no clear D. The V end lost 6 bases, the J end lost 3 bases, and 10 bases lay between the germline ends. The CDR3 is 13 residues long. The germline CDR1 and CDR2 sequences are LGHDT and YNNKEL (reference sequence). Here the CDR3 reads CASRAGGTDTQYF. The CDR3, as DNA: TGTGCCAGCAGGGCTGGTGGTACAGATACGCAGTATTTT.

The V gene is TRBV6-5, the J gene TRBJ1-2; possibly TRBD1 for D (6 bases). V lost 11 bases to trimming and J lost 8 bases, with 18 bases between them. The CDR3 runs 12 residues. The germline V gene has CDR1 MNHEY and CDR2 SVGAGI. The CDR3 sequence is CACFLAGGGYTF. In DNA, the CDR3 is TGTGCCTGCTTCCTCGCTGGGGGCGGCTACACCTTC.

Regarding this clone: The germline gene is not matched at one end of the junction; a read error may be the cause. The chain uses TRBV6-2 or TRBV6-3 and TRBJ1-1; D may be TRBD1 (6 bases). Germline V gene lookup returns CDR1 MNHEY and CDR2 SVGEGT. There are 16 residues in the CDR3. The CDR3 DNA reads as TGTGCCAGCAGTTACTCAGGGAGGGGGGTGAAGACTGAAGCTTTCTTT. It specifies CASSYSGRGVKTEAFF.

The chain recombines TRBV6-5 with TRBJ2-7, with 7 bases matching TRBD1. The CDR3 covers 15 residues. V gave up 6 bases and J gave up 4 bases; unmatched junction bases: 12. CDR1 MNHEY and CDR2 SVGAGI come from the germline V gene. The CDR3 DNA follows: TGTGCCAGCAGGCGACGACAGGGATGGGTTTACGAGCAGTACTTC. This translates into CASRRRQGWVYEQYF.

The V gene is TRBV2, the J gene TRBJ1-1; 10 bases line up with TRBD1. The CDR3 has 14 residues. In germline, CDR1 is SNHLY, CDR2 FYNNEI. The V segment lost 6 bases and the J segment 2 bases; nucleotides outside the gene matches: 3. The CDR3 DNA reads TGTGCCAGCAGGGACAGGGGGTTCAACACTGAAGCTTTCTTT. Its protein product is CASRDRGFNTEAFF.

The chain joins TRBV2 to TRBJ2-7; D remains ambiguous. Between the trimmed V and J ends, which lost 5 bases and 2 bases, there was a span of 4 bases. CDR3 size: 11 residues. Germline lookup yields CDR1 SNHLY and CDR2 FYNNEI. The CDR3 DNA sequence: TGTGCCAGCAGTACAGCCTACGAGCAGTACTTC. This codes for CASSTAYEQYF.

This clone appeared once. V usage is TRBV18 and J usage is TRBJ2-5; D uncertain. V lost 6 bases and J 1 base, leaving 12 bases between the germline ends. This CDR3 has 14 amino acids. Germline V lookup: CDR1 KGHSH, CDR2 LQKENI. The DNA of the CDR3 is TGTGCCAGCTCGTGGGTAGACTCCCAAGAGACCCAGTACTTC. Translation gives CASSWVDSQETQYF. The full variable domain, in which reference TRBV18 and TRBJ2-5 provide the parts outside the CDR3, is NAGVMQNPRHLVRRRGQEARLRCSPMKGHSHVYWYRQLPEEGLKFMVYLQKENIIDESGMPKERFSAEFPKEGPSILRIQQVVRGDSAAYFCASSWVDSQETQYFGPGTRLLVL.

V and J are TRBV5-1 and TRBJ1-1; 7 bases are a match to TRBD1. This CDR3 contains 15 residues. Germline lookup yields CDR1 SGHRS and CDR2 YFSETQ. With 1 base clipped from V and 1 base from J, the junction kept 4 bases outside the gene matches. Here the CDR3 DNA reads TGCGCCAGCAGCTTGCAGGCAGGGGGGAACACTGAAGCTTTCTTT. Its protein is CASSLQAGGNTEAFF.

CDR3 bases: TGTGCCAGTAGGAGCGATCGAGGGCACTACGAGCAGTACTTC. It translates to CASRSDRGHYEQYF. V usage is TRBV19 and J usage is TRBJ2-7, with a tentative D call TRBD2 (5 bases). The CDR3 length is 14 residues. Germline lookup yields CDR1 LNHDA and CDR2 SQIVND (reference sequence). V was pared by 6 bases and J by 3 bases, with 15 bases between.

The chain uses TRBV7-2 and TRBJ2-7, with 8 bases lining up with TRBD2. The CDR3 length is 14 residues. In germline, CDR1 is SGHTA, CDR2 FQGNSA. V shed 6 bases, J shed 4 bases, and the junction held 8 bases outside the gene matches. CDR3 DNA: TGTGCCAGCAGTCCCGTGGTAGCGGGGTACGAGCAGTACTTC. Translated, it gives CASSPVVAGYEQYF.

A few counts support this clone. J is TRBJ2-2 and V is TRBV7-9; 8 bases line up with TRBD1. The CDR3 covers 15 residues. With 5 bases clipped from V and 6 bases from J, the junction kept 8 bases outside the gene matches. CDR1 is SEHNR and CDR2 is FQNEAQ in the germline V gene (reference sequence). CDR3 sequence reads: CASSSDRGAAGELFF. In DNA, the CDR3 is TGTGCCAGCAGCAGCGACAGGGGAGCGGCCGGGGAGCTGTTTTTT.

The chain couples TRBV19 to TRBJ1-4; D is unclear. V was trimmed by 3 bases and J by 4 bases, leaving 18 bases between them. The V gene's germline CDR1 is LNHDA and CDR2 SQIVND (reference sequence). The CDR3 totals 17 residues. The CDR3: CASSIDLSSGINEKLFF. The DNA of the CDR3 is TGTGCCAGTAGTATCGACCTCAGTAGCGGGATTAATGAAAAACTGTTTTTT.

The genes are TRBV10-3 and TRBJ1-1; possibly TRBD1 for D (5 bases). The CDR3 loop spans 15 amino acids. V dropped 4 bases and J dropped 0 bases, with 12 bases sitting between them. Per germline, CDR1 ENHRY and CDR2 SYGVKD. The CDR3 DNA reads as TGTGCCATCAGTGCACAGGAAACTTTGAACACTGAAGCTTTCTTT. Amino acids: CAISAQETLNTEAFF.

The J gene is TRBJ2-7, the V gene TRBV27; 8 nucleotides line up with TRBD1. This CDR3 has 13 amino acids. The germline gives CDR1 MNHEY, CDR2 SMNVEV (reference sequence). V lost 5 bases, J lost 4 bases, and 4 bases stayed unmatched. CDR3 residues: CASSPRGPYEQYF. The CDR3, as DNA: TGTGCCAGCAGTCCCAGGGGGCCGTACGAGCAGTACTTC.

This chain connects TRBV6-1 to TRBJ2-7; D not certain. The CDR3 covers 14 residues. The V gene lost 2 bases and the J gene lost 2 bases, with 10 bases spanning the gap. In germline, CDR1 is MNHNS, CDR2 SASEGT. CDR3 loop: CASSEYTVAYEQYF. CDR3 nucleotides: TGTGCCAGCAGTGAATATACAGTCGCCTACGAGCAGTACTTC.

The chain couples TRBV11-2 to TRBJ2-7; D call uncertain. V lost 0 bases and J lost 3, with 12 bases in between. CDR1 is SGHAT and CDR2 is FQNNGV in the germline V gene. This CDR3 contains 15 residues. CDR3 sequence reads: CASSLDWLADYEQYF. In nucleotides, the CDR3 is TGTGCCAGCAGCTTAGATTGGTTGGCAGACTACGAGCAGTACTTC.

This sequence joins TRBV13 and TRBJ2-1, with 9 bases identical to TRBD1. In germline, CDR1 is PRHDT, CDR2 FYEKMQ (reference sequence). Trimming cost V 5 bases and J 7 bases; bases outside gene matches: 6. The CDR3 is made up of 14 amino acids. The CDR3 reads CASSPGTGRNEQFF. The CDR3 DNA reads as TGTGCCAGCAGCCCCGGGACAGGGAGGAATGAGCAGTTCTTC.

In DNA, the CDR3 is TGTGCCAGCAGTTTCGGGGTGGGCTATGGCTACACCTTC. Translating it yields CASSFGVGYGYTF. V gene TRBV12-3 or TRBV12-4 combines with J gene TRBJ1-2; D remains ambiguous. The V and J ends lost 3 bases and 4 bases respectively, with 9 bases between them. This CDR3 region has 13 residues.